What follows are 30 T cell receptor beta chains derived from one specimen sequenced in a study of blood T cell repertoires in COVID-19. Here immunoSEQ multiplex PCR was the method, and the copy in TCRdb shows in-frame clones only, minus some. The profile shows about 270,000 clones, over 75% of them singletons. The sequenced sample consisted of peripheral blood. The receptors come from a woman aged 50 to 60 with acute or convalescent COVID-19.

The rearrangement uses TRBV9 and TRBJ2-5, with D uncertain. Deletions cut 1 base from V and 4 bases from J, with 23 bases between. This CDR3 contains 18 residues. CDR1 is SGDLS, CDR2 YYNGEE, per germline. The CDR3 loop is CASSVSPQDINGTETQYF. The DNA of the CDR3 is TGTGCCAGCAGCGTATCCCCTCAAGACATCAACGGAACAGAGACCCAGTACTTC.

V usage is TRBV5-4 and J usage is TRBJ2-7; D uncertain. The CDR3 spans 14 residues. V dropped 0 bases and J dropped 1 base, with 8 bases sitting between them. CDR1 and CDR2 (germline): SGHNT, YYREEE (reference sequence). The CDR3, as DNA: TGTGCCAGCAGCTTGGGGTTAGATTCCTACGAGCAGTACTTC. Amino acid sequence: CASSLGLDSYEQYF.

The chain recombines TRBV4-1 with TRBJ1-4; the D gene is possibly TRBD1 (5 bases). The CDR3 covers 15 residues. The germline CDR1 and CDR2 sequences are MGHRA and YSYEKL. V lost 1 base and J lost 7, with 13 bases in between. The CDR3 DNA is TGCGCCAGCAGCCAAGCCGAGACAGCTAGTGAAAAACTGTTTTTT. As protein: CASSQAETASEKLFF.

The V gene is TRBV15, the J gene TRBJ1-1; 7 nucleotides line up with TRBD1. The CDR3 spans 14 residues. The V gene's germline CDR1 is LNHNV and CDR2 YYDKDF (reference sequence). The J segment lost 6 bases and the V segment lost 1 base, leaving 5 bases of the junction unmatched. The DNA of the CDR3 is TGTGCCACCAGCAGAGGGACAGGTGGATCTGAAGCTTTCTTT. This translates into CATSRGTGGSEAFF.

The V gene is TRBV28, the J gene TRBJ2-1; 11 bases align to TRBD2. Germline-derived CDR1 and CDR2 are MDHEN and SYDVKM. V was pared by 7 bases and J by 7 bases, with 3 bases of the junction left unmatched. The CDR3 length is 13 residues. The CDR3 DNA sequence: TGTGCCAGCATCACTAGCGGGAGTAATGAGCAGTTCTTC. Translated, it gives CASITSGSNEQFF.

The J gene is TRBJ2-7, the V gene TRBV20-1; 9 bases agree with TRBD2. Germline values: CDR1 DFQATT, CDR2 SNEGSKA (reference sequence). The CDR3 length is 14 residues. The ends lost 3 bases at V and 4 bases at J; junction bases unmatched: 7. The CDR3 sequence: CSASTLAGVYEQYF. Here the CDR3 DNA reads TGCAGTGCTAGTACCTTAGCGGGAGTTTACGAGCAGTACTTC.

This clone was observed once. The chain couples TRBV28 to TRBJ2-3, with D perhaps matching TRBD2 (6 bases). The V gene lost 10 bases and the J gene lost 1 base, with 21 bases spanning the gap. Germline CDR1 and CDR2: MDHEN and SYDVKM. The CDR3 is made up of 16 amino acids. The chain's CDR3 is CATSANGRGGTDTQYF. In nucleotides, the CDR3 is TGTGCCACATCCGCCAATGGGCGGGGCGGCACAGATACGCAGTATTTT.

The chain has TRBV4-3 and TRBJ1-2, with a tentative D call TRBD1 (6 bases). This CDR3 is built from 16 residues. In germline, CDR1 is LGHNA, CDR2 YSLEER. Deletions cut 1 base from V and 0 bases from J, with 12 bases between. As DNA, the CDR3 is TGCGCCAGCAGCCAAGTTGTCGGACAGACTAACTATGGCTACACCTTC. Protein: CASSQVVGQTNYGYTF.

The CDR3 DNA follows: TGTGCCAGCAGCTTAAGTCCGGGTGTCTATGGCTACACCTTC. Its protein is CASSLSPGVYGYTF. The chain joins TRBV7-6 to TRBJ1-2; D not resolved. V lost 2 bases and J lost 4, with 11 bases in between. Germline V gene data show CDR1 as SGHVS and CDR2 as FNYEAQ. This CDR3 region has 14 residues.

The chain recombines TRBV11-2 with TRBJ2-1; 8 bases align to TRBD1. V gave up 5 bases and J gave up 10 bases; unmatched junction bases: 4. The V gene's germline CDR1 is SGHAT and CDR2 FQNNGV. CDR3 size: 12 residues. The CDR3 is CASSQGANEQFF. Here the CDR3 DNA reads TGTGCCAGCAGCCAGGGGGCCAACGAGCAGTTCTTC.

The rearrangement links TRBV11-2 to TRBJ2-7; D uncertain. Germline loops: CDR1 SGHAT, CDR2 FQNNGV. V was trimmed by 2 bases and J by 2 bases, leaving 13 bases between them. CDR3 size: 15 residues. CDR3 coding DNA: TGTGCCAGCAGCTTAAAAACGGTCCTAACCTACGAGCAGTACTTC. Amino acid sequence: CASSLKTVLTYEQYF.

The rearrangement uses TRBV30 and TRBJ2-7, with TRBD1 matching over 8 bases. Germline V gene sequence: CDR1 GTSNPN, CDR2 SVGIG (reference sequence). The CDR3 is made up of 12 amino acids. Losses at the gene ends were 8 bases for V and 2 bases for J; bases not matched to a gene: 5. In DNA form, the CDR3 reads TGTGCCCTCGGACAGGGTACCTACGAGCAGTACTTC. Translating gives CALGQGTYEQYF.

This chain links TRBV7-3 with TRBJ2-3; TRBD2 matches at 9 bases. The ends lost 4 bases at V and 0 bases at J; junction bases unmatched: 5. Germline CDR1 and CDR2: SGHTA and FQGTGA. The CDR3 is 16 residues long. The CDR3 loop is CASSSSGILSTDTQYF. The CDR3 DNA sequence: TGTGCCAGCAGCTCTAGCGGGATCCTGAGCACAGATACGCAGTATTTT.

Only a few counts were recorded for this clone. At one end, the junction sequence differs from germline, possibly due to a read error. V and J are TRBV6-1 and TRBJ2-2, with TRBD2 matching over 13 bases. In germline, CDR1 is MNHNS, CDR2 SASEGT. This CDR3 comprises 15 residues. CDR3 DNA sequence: TGTGCCAGCAGAGAAGGGACTAGCGGGGTCGGGGAGCTGTTTTTT. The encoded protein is CASREGTSGVGELFF.

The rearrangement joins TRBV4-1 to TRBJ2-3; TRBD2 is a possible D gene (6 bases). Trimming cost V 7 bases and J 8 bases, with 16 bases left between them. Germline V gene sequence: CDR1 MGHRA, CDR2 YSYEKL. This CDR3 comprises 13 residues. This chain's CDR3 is CASNTPAGSTQYF. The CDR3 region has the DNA TGCGCCAGCAATACTCCGGCGGGGTCTACGCAGTATTTT.

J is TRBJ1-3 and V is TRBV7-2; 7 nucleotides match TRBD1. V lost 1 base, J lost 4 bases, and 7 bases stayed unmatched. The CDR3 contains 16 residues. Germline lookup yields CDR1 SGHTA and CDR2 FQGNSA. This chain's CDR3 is CASSLGPGTAGNTIYF. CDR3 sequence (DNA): TGTGCCAGCAGCTTAGGGCCCGGGACAGCCGGAAACACCATATATTTT.

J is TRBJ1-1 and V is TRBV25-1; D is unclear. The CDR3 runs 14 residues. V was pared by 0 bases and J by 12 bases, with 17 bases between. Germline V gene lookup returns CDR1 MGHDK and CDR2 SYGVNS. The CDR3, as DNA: TGTGCCAGCAGTGAATATGCGGGTCTCAGGATACCTTTCTTT. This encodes CASSEYAGLRIPFF. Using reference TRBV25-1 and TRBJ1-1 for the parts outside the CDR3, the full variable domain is EADIYQTPRYLVIGTGKKITLECSQTMGHDKMYWYQQDPGMELHLIHYSYGVNSTEKGDLSSESTVSRIRTEHFPLTLESARPSHTSQYLCASSEYAGLRIPFFGQGTRLTVV.

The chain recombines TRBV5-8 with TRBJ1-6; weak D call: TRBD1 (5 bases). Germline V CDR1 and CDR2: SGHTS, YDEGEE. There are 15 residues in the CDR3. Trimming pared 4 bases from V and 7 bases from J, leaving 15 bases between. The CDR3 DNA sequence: TGTGCCAGCAGCCCGAAGGGACTACCCAATTCACCCCTCCACTTT. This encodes CASSPKGLPNSPLHF.

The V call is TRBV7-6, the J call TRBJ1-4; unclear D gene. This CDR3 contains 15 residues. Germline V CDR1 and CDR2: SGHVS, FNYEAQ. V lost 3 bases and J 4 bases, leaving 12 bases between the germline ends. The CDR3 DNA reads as TGTGCCAGCAGCTTGACCCCAGGATTTAATGAAAAACTGTTTTTT. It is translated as CASSLTPGFNEKLFF. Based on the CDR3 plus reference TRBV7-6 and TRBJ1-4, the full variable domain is GAGVSQSPRYKVTKRGQDVALRCDPISGHVSLYWYRQALGQGPEFLTYFNYEAQQDKSGLPNDRFSAERPEGSISTLTIQRTEQRDSAMYRCASSLTPGFNEKLFFGSGTQLSVL.

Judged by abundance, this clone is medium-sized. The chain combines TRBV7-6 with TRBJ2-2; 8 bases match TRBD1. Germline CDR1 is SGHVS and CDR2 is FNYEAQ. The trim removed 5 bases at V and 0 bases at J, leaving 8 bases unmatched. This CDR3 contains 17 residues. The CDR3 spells CASSVVQGAPNTGELFF. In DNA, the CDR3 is TGTGCCAGCAGCGTGGTGCAGGGGGCGCCGAACACCGGGGAGCTGTTTTTT.

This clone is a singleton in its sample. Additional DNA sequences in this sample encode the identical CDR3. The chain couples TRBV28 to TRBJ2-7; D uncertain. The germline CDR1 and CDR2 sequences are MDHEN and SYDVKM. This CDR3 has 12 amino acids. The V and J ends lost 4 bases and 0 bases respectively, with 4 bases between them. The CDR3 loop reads CASSSSSYEQYF. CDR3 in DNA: TGTGCCAGCAGTTCGTCCTCCTACGAGCAGTACTTC.

CDR3 loop: CATSDFGGSSYNEQFF. Written as DNA, the CDR3 is TGTGCCACCAGTGATTTCGGGGGGAGCTCCTACAATGAGCAGTTCTTC. This chain links TRBV24-1 with TRBJ2-1, with TRBD2 identical over 7 bases. The germline V gene has CDR1 KGHDR and CDR2 SFDVKD. The V and J ends lost 1 base and 0 bases, in that order; junction bases with no gene match: 2. The CDR3 is made up of 16 amino acids.

This chain's CDR3 is CASSSTTGNTSPLHF. CDR3 DNA: TGTGCCAGCAGCTCGACGACAGGGAATACTTCACCCCTCCACTTT. V is TRBV7-3 and J is TRBJ1-6; 7 nucleotides match TRBD1. Germline values: CDR1 SGHTA, CDR2 FQGTGA. The V gene end was trimmed by 4 bases and the J gene end by 9 bases; junction bases not matched to a gene: 9. The CDR3 loop spans 15 amino acids.

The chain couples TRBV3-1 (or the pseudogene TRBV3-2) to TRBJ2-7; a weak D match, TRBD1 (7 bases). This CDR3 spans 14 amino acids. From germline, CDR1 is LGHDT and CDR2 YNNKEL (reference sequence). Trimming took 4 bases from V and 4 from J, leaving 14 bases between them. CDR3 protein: CASSPEAGGYEQYF. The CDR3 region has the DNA TGTGCCAGCAGCCCCGAGGCAGGGGGGTACGAGCAGTACTTC.

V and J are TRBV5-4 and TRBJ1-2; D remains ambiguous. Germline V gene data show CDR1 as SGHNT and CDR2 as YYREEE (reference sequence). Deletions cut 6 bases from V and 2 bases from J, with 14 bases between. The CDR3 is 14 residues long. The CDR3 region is CASNLGGGNYGYTF. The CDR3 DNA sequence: TGTGCCAGCAACCTTGGTGGAGGGAACTATGGCTACACCTTC.

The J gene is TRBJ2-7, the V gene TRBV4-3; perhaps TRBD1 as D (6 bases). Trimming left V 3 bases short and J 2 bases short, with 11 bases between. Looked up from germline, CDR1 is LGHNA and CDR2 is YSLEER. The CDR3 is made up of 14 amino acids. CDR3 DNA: TGCGCCAGCAGCCATGGGGGCCCCACCTACGAGCAGTACTTC. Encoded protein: CASSHGGPTYEQYF.

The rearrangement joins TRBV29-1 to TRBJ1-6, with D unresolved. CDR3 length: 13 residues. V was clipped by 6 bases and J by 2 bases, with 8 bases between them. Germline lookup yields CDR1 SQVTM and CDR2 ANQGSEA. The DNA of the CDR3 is TGCAGCGTGGCCAGTACCTATAATTCACCCCTCCACTTT. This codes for CSVASTYNSPLHF.

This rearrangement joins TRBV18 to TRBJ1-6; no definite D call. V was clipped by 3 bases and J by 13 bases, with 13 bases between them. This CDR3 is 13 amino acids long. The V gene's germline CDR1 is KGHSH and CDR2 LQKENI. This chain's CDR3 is CASSPSESPPLHF. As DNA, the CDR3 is TGTGCCAGCTCACCGAGTGAGAGTCCGCCCCTCCACTTT.

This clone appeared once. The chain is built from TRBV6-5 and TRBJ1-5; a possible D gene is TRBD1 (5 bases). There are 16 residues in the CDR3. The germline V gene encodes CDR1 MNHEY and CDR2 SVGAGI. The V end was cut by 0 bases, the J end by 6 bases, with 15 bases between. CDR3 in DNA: TGTGCCAGCAGTTACTCCCGCAACAGGCTCGCTCAGCCCCAGCATTTT. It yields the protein CASSYSRNRLAQPQHF.

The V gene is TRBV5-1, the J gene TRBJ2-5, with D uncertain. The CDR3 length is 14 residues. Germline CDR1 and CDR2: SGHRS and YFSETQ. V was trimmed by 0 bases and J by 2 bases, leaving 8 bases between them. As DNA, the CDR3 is TGCGCCAGCAGCTTGGCACAGCCTCAAGAGACCCAGTACTTC. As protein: CASSLAQPQETQYF.